This T cell receptor (beta chain) was sequenced for a study of cytomegalovirus exposure and HLA in healthy donors. Primers for the PCR totalled 60 Vbeta and 13 Jbeta. Libraries were prepared by immunoSEQ multiplex PCR; TCRdb keeps only in-frame clonotypes and omits some of them. This table holds about 110,000 clones. V was clipped by 1 base and J by 4 bases; unmatched bases: 0. This CDR3 is built from 14 residues. Germline V lookup: CDR1 SGHTA, CDR2 FQGNSA. Sequencing used PBMCs. The genes are TRBV7-2 and TRBJ2-1; 8 bases are a match to TRBD1. This TCR was recovered from a man under 40 in good health and CMV-seronegative. The CDR3 loop is CASSLGQGYNEQFF. CDR3 nucleotide sequence: TGTGCCAGCAGCTTAGGACAGGGGTACAATGAGCAGTTCTTC.